Given below is one TCR beta chain in context. Germline values: CDR1 MNHEY, CDR2 SVGEGT. The V end lost 7 bases, the J end lost 3 bases, and 13 bases lay between the germline ends. This CDR3 has 13 amino acids. The source of the sample is a study of blood T cell repertoires in COVID-19. About the study: The United States, Italy and Spain provided the acute and convalescent COVID-19 samples. From T cells, B-cell-depleted T cells, or PBMCs came the material, which was cDNA or gDNA.

Per the authors' pipeline: From reference gene primer amplification, estimates of nucleated cell counts were derived. Measured with immunoSEQ multiplex PCR; TCRdb has only the in-frame clones, and not every one. V and J calls and clone size are copied from that table; D and trimming were computed from the DNA. The sample records approximately 98,000 clones, about two thirds being singletons. This receptor was identified in a woman aged 40-49 years with acute or convalescent COVID-19. The chain employs TRBV6-2 or TRBV6-3 and TRBJ2-7, with unresolved D. The source material was peripheral blood. The CDR3 DNA reads as TGTGCCAGCACCCCTGCCGGTCGCTACGAGCAGTACTTC. It translates to CASTPAGRYEQYF.